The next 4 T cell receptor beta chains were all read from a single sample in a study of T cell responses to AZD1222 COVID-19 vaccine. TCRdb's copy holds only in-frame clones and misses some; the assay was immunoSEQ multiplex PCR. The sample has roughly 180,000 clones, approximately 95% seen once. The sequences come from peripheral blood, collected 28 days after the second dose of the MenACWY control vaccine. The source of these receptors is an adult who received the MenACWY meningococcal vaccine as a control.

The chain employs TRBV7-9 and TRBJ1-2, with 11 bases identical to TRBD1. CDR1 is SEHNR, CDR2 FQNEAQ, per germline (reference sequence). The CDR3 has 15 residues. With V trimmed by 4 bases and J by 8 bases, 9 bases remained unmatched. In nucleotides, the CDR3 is TGTGCCAGCAGCTCGAGGACAGGGGGCGAGGGAGGCTACACCTTC. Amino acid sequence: CASSSRTGGEGGYTF.

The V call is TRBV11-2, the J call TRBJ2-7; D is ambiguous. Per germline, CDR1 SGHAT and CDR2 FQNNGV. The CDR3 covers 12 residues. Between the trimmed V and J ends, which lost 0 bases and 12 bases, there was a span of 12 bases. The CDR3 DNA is TGTGCCAGCAGCTTAGATCAAAGGGAACGGTACTTC. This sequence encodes CASSLDQRERYF.

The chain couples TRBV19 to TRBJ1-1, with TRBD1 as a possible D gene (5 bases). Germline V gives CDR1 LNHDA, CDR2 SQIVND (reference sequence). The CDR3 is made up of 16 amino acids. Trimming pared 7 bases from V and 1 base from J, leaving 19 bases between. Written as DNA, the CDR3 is TGTGCCAGTACCGTGGTGGGGCCGGGAAGGAACACTGAAGCTTTCTTT. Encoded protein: CASTVVGPGRNTEAFF.

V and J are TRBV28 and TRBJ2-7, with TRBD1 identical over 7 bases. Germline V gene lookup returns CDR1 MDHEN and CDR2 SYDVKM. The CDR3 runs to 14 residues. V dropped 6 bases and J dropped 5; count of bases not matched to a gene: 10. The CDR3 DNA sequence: TGTGCCAGCAGGCGACAGGGCCTTGGCCACGAGCAGTACTTC. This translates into CASRRQGLGHEQYF. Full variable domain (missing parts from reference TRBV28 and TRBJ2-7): DVKVTQSSRYLVKRTGEKVFLECVQDMDHENMFWYRQDPGLGLRLIYFSYDVKMKEKGDIPEGYSVSREKKERFSLILESASTNQTSMYLCASRRQGLGHEQYFGPGTRLTVT.